Below, 5 T cell receptor beta chains from the same sample are listed, as sequenced in a study of blood T cell repertoires in COVID-19. This table comes from immunoSEQ multiplex PCR, and its TCRdb copy is limited to in-frame clones, with some not included. The table records hundreds of thousands of clones, less than 90% of them present only once. Sequenced sample: peripheral blood. The source of these receptors is a woman in her 70s with COVID-19, enrolled during active disease.

J is TRBJ2-1 and V is TRBV7-2, with D unclear. From germline, CDR1 is SGHTA and CDR2 FQGNSA. V lost 5 bases to trimming and J lost 7 bases, with 9 bases between them. The length of the CDR3 is 12 residues. CDR3 protein: CASSPSRNEQFF. The CDR3 DNA follows: TGTGCCAGCAGCCCCTCTAGGAATGAGCAGTTCTTC.

J is TRBJ2-1 and V is TRBV4-1, with 8 bases lining up with TRBD2. Germline V gene lookup returns CDR1 MGHRA and CDR2 YSYEKL. The length of the CDR3 is 16 residues. V was clipped by 6 bases and J by 0 bases; unmatched bases: 7. CDR3 in DNA: TGCGCCAGCAGGGCTCCTGGGACTAGCTCCTACAATGAGCAGTTCTTC. It yields the protein CASRAPGTSSYNEQFF.

The rearrangement joins TRBV6-5 to TRBJ1-4; no clear D. The CDR3 has 13 residues. Germline assignment: CDR1 MNHEY and CDR2 SVGAGI. V gave up 6 bases and J gave up 7 bases, with 12 bases separating them. The CDR3 nucleotides read TGTGCCAGCAGGGCCCCCGTGGCTGAAAAACTGTTTTTT. Translated, it gives CASRAPVAEKLFF.

The chain couples TRBV9 to TRBJ2-3, with TRBD2 identical over 12 bases. The CDR3 totals 17 residues. The V and J ends lost 1 base and 4 bases, in that order; junction bases with no gene match: 7. Per the germline V gene, CDR1 is SGDLS and CDR2 is YYNGEE. DNA for the CDR3: TGTGCCAGCAGCGTAAGCACTCTAGCGGGGGGGCCAGATACGCAGTATTTT. It specifies CASSVSTLAGGPDTQYF.

This clone was detected only once. The CDR3 protein is CARRSLTRQALNSPLHF. CDR3 DNA: TGTGCCAGGAGGTCATTGACCCGACAGGCGCTGAATTCACCCCTCCACTTT. The J gene is TRBJ1-6, the V gene TRBV2; D might be TRBD1 (6 bases). Germline V CDR1 and CDR2: SNHLY, FYNNEI. Trimming pared 9 bases from V and 7 bases from J, leaving 25 bases between. The CDR3 spans 17 residues. Looking up the rest from reference TRBV2 and TRBJ1-6 gives the full variable domain: EPEVTQTPSHQVTQMGQEVILRCVPISNHLYFYWYRQILGQKVEFLVSFYNNEISEKSEIFDDQFSVERPDGSNFTLKIRSTKLEDSAMYFCARRSLTRQALNSPLHFGNGTRLTVT.